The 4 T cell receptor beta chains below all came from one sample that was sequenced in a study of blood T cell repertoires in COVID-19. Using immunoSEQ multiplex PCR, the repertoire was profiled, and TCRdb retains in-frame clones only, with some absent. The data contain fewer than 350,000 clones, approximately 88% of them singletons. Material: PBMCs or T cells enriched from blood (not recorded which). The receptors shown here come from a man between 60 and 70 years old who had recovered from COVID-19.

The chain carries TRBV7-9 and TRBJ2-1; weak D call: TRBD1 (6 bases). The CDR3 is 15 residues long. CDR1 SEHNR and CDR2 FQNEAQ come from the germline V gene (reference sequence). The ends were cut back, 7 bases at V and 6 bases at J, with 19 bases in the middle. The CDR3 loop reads CASTRGEEGLNEQFF. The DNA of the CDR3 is TGTGCCAGCACCAGGGGCGAGGAAGGCCTCAATGAGCAGTTCTTC.

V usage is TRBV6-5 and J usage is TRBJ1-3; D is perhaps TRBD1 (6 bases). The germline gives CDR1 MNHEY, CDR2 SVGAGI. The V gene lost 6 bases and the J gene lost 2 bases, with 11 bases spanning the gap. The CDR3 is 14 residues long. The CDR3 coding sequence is TGTGCCAGCAGACAGGGTCTGGCTGGAAACACCATATATTTT. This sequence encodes CASRQGLAGNTIYF.

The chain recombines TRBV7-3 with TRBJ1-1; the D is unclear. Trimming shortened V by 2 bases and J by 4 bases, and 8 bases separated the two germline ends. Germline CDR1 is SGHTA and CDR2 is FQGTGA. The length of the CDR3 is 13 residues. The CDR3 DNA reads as TGTGCCAGCAGCTTATACGGCGGCACTGAAGCTTTCTTT. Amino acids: CASSLYGGTEAFF.

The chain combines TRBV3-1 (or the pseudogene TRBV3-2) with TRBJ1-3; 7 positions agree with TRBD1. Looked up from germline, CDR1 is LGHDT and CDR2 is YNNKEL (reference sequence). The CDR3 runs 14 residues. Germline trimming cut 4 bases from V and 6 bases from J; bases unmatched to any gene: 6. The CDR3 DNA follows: TGTGCCAGCAGCCCCCGACAGGGTGAAAACACCATATATTTT. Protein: CASSPRQGENTIYF.